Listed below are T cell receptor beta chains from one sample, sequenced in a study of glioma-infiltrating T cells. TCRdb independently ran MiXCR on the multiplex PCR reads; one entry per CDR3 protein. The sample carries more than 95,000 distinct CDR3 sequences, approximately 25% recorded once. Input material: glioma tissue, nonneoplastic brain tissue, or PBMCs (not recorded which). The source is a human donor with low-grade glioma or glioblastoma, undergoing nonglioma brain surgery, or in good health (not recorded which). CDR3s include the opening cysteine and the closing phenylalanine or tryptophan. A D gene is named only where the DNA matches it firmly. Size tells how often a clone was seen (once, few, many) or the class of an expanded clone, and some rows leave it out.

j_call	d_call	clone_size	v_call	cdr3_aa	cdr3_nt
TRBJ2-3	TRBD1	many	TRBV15	CATSRGQGSLTDTQYF	TGTGCCACCAGCAGGGGACAGGGCTCTCTCACAGATACGCAGTATTTT
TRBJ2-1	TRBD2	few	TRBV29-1	CSVAPGLGYNEQFF	TGCAGCGTCGCCCCGGGACTAGGCTACAATGAGCAGTTCTTC
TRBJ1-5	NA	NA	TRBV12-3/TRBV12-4	CASSLGAGHQPQHF	TGTGCCAGCAGTTTAGGGGCAGGGCATCAGCCCCAGCATTTT
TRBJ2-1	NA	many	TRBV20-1	CSARALGGGDNEQFF	TGCAGTGCTAGAGCATTGGGGGGAGGAGACAATGAGCAGTTCTTC
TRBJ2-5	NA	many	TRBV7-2	CASSFDSSTLETQYF	TGTGCCAGCAGCTTCGACAGCTCGACGTTGGAGACCCAGTACTTC
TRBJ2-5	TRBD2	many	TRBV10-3	CATQAGGNQETQYF	TGTGCCACCCAAGCGGGAGGGAACCAAGAGACCCAGTACTTC
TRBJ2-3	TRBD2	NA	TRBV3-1	CASSQGWGTSAYLRATDTQYF	TGTGCCAGCAGCCAAGGGTGGGGGACTAGCGCTTACTTAAGGGCGACAGATACGCAGTATTTT
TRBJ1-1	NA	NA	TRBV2	CASKLTGTEAFF	TGTGCCAGCAAGTTAACTGGGACTGAAGCTTTCTTT
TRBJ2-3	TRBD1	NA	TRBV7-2	CASSLGTGGADTQYF	TGTGCCAGCAGCTTAGGGACAGGGGGCGCAGATACGCAGTATTTT
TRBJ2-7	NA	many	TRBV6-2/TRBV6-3	CASSYSSTSYEQYF	TGTGCCAGCAGTTACTCGAGCACATCCTACGAGCAGTACTTC
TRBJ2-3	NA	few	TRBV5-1	CASSPRWLGDTQYF	TGCGCCAGCAGCCCCCGATGGTTAGGAGATACGCAGTATTTT